This T cell receptor (beta chain) was recovered during a study of T-cell memory formation after mild COVID-19. As for the study in general: The two donors had largely donor-specific TCR clusters.

Using its own MiXCR run on the 5' RACE reads, TCRdb lists one record per CDR3 protein. The sample has under 550,000 distinct CDR3 sequences; about 20% are singletons. The germline V gene has CDR1 MGHRA and CDR2 YSYEKL. Trimming left V 4 bases short and J 1 base short, with 18 bases between. The CDR3 contains 17 residues. Points from the study as a whole: Prior to infection, memory already included some responding clones, suggesting cross-reactive memory joined. CD4+ bias marked clones expanding day 15 to 37, unlike balanced contracting clones. Contracting CD4+ clones sat mainly in CM and EM; CD8+ in EMRA.

This clonotype has a handful of counts. The target antigen is unknown. This TCR was sampled from an adult woman who had mild COVID-19 (a few samples of this study predate the infection). Cell type and time point are not known. Sequenced material: PBMCs or a T cell subset sorted from them (not recorded which). This rearrangement joins TRBV4-1 to TRBJ2-3; TRBD1 might be the D (5 bases). The chain's CDR3 is CASSLGTLGRGTDTQYF. Written as DNA, the CDR3 is TGCGCCAGCAGCCTAGGCACCTTGGGGCGAGGCACAGATACGCAGTATTTT.